The present T cell receptor beta chain was sequenced within a study of T cell responses to AZD1222 COVID-19 vaccine. Findings of the study overall: Donor demographics were predominantly white British with a female majority; clonal diversity may be underestimated.

Generated by immunoSEQ multiplex PCR, the TCRdb table keeps only in-frame clones and is missing some. Here the sample spans around 110,000 clones, around 92% being singletons. About this clone: Antigen: not known.

V lost 7 bases, J lost 3 bases, and 25 bases lay in between. Per germline, CDR1 SEHNR and CDR2 FQNEAQ (reference sequence). The CDR3 totals 17 residues. This clonotype was obtained from an adult in good health. The chain combines TRBV7-9 with TRBJ2-7; D perhaps matches TRBD1 (5 bases). The specimen comprised peripheral blood, sampled on day 0 of AZD1222 vaccination. This CDR3 reads CASTFSPSGQGVYEQYF. Written as DNA, the CDR3 is TGTGCCAGCACCTTTAGCCCCTCAGGGCAGGGCGTCTACGAGCAGTACTTC.